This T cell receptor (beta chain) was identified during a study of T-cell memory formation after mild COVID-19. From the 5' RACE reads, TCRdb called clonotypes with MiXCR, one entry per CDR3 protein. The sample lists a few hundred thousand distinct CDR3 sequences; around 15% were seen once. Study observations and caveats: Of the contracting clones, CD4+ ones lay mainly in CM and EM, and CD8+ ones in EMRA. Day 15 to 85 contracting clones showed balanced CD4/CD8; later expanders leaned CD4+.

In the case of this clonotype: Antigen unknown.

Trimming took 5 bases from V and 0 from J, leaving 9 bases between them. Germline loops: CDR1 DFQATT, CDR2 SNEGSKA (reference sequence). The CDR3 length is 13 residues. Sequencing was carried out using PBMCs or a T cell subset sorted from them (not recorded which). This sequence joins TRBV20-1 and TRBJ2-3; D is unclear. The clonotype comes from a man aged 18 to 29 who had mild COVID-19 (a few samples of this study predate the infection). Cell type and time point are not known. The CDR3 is CSAAPDSTDTQYF. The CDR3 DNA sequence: TGCAGTGCTGCCCCCGATAGCACAGATACGCAGTATTTT.